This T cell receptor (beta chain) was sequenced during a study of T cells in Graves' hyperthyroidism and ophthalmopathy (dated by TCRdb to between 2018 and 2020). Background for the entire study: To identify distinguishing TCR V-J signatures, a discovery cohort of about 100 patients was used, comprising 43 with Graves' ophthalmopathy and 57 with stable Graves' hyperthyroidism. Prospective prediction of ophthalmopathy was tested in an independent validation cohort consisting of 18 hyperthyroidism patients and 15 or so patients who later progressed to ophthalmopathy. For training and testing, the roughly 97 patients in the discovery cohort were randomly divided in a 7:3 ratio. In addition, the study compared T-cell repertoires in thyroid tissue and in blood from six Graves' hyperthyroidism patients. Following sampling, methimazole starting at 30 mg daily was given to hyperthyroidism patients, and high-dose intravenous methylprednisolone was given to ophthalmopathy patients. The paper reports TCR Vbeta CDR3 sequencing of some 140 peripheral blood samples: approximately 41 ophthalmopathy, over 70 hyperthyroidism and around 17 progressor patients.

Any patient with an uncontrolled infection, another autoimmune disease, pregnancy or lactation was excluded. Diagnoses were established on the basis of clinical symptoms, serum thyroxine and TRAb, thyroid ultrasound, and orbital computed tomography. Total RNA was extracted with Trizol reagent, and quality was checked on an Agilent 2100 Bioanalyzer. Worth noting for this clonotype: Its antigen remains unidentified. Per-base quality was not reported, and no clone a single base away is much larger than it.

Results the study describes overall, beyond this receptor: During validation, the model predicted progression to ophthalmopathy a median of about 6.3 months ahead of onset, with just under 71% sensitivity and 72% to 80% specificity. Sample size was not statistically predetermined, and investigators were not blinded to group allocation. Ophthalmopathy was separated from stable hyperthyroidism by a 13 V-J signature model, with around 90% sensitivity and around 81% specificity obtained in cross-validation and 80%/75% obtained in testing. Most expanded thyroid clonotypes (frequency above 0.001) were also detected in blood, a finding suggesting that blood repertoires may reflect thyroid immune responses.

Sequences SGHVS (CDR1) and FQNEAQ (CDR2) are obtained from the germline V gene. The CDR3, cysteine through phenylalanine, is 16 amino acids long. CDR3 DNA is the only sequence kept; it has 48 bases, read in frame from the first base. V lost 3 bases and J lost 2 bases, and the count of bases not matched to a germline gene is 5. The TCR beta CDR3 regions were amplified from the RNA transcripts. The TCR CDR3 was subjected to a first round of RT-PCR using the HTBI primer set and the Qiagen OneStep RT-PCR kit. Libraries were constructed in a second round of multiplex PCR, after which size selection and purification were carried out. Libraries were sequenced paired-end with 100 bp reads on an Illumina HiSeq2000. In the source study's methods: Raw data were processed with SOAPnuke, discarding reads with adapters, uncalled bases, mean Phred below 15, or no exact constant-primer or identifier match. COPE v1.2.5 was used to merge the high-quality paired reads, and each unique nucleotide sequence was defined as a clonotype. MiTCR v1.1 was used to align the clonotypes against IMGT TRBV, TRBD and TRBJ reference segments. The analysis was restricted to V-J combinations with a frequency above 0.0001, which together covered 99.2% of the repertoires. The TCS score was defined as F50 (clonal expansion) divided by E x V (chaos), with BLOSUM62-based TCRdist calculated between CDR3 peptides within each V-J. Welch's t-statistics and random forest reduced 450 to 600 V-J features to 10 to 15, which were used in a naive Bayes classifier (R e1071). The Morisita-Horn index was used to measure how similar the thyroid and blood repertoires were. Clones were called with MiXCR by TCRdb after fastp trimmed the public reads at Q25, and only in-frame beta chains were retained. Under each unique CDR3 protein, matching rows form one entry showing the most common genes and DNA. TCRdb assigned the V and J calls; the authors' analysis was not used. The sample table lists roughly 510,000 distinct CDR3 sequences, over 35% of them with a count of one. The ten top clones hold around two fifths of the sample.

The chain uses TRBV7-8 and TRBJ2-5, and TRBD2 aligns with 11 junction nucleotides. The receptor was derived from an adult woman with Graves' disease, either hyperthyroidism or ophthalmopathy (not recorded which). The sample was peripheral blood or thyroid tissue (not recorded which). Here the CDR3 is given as CASSFSGTSGQETQYF. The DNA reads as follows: TGTGCCAGCAGCTTTTCTGGGACTAGCGGACAAGAGACCCAGTACTTC.